This T cell receptor (beta chain) stems from a study of T cell changes during pregnancy in multiple sclerosis (dated by TCRdb to the late 2010s). Study-level background: The study looked at changes in the T cell repertoire across pregnancy in women with multiple sclerosis.

Inclusive of the bounding cysteine and phenylalanine, the CDR3 is 16 residues long. Just CDR3 DNA is preserved here, 48 bases in frame from base 1. The V and J ends are trimmed by 8 bases and 3 bases, leaving 21 bases between them. CDR1 SEHNR and CDR2 FQNEAQ are derived from the germline V gene (reference sequence). Comments on this clone: Its antigen remains undetermined. The input lacks base qualities; no much larger clone sits a single base away.

Receptor amplification or capture employed the immunoSEQ multiplex PCR assay. TCRdb's version of the immuneACCESS table is confined to in-frame rearrangements and falls short of the full clone set. An unresolved V gene accounts for under half of the shortfall where checked; the remainder is of unknown origin. A total of 39,000 or so clones appear in this sample, 94% of them only once. 7.5% to 10% of the sample is held by the ten biggest clonotypes. The chain links TRBV7-9 with TRBJ2-3; the best D guess is TRBD2, with 5 bases matching. The sequenced sample was CD8+ T cells from peripheral blood mononuclear cells, obtained in the third trimester of pregnancy. The receptor's source is a female donor with multiple sclerosis, enrolled in a pregnancy study. In nucleotide form, the sequence is TGTGCCAGCCTTGGGGAGACGGGATGGAAAACAGATACGCAGTATTTT. It is translated as CASLGETGWKTDTQYF.